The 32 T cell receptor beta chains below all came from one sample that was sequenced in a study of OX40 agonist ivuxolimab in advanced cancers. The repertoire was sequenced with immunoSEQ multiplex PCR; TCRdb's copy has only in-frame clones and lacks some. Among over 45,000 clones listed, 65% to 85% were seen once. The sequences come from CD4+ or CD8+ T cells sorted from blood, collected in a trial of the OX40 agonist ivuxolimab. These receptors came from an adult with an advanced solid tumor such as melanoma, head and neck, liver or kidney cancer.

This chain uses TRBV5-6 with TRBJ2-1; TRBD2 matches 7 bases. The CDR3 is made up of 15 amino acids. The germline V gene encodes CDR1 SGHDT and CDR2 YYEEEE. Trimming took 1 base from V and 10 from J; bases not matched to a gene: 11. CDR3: CASSLYAGAPLEQFF. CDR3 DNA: TGTGCCAGCAGCTTGTACGCGGGAGCCCCTCTGGAGCAGTTCTTC.

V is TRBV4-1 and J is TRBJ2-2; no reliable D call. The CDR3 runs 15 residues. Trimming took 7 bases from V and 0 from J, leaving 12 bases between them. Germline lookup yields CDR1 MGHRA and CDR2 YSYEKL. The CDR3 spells CASKPDPANTGELFF. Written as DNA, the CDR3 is TGCGCCAGCAAACCAGACCCCGCGAACACCGGGGAGCTGTTTTTT.

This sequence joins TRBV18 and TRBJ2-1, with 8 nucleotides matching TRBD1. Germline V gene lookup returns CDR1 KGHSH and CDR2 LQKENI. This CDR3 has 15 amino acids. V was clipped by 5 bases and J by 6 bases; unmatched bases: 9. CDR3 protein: CASSGRGHLSNEQFF. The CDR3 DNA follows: TGTGCCAGCTCAGGCAGGGGGCATCTTAGCAATGAGCAGTTCTTC.

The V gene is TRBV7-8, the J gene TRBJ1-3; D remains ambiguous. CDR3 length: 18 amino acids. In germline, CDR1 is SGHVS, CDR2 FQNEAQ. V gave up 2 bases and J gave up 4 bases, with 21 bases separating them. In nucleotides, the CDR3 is TGTGCCAGCAGCTTAATGGCTCGAGGACGCTCGACGGGAAACACCATATATTTT. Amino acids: CASSLMARGRSTGNTIYF.

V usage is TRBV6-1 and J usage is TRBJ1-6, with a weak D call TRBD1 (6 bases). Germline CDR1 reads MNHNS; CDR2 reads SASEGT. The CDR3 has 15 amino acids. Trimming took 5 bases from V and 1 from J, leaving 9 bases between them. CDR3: CASSLGGSYNSPLHF. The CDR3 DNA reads TGTGCCAGCAGTCTAGGGGGGTCCTATAATTCACCCCTCCACTTT.

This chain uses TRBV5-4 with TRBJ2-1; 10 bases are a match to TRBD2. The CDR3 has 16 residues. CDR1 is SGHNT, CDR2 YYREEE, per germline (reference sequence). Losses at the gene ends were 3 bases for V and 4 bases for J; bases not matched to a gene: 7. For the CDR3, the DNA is TGTGCCAGCAGCTACATAGCGGGAGGAAATTACAATGAGCAGTTCTTC. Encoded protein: CASSYIAGGNYNEQFF. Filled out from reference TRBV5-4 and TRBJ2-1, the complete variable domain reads ETGVTQSPTHLIKTRGQQVTLRCSSQSGHNTVSWYQQALGQGPQFIFQYYREEENGRGNFPPRFSGLQFPNYSSELNVNALELDDSALYLCASSYIAGGNYNEQFFGPGTRLTVL.

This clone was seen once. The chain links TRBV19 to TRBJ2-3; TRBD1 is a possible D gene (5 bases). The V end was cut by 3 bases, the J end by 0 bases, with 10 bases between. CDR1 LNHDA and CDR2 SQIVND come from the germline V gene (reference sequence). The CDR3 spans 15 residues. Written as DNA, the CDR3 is TGTGCCAGTAGTATTAGGCAGGGAAGCACAGATACGCAGTATTTT. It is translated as CASSIRQGSTDTQYF.

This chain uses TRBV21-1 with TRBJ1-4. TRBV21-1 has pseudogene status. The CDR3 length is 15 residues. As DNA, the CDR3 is TGTGCCAGCAGCGGAGGAGGGACCCTTGCTGAAAAACTGTTTTTT. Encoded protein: CASSGGGTLAEKLFF.

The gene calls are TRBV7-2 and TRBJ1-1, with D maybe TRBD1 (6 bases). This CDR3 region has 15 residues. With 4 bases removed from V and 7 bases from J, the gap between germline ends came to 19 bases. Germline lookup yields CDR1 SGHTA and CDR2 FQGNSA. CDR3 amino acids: CASSSPGHPPLEAFF. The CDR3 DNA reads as TGTGCCAGCAGCTCTCCGGGACATCCCCCCCTTGAAGCTTTCTTT.

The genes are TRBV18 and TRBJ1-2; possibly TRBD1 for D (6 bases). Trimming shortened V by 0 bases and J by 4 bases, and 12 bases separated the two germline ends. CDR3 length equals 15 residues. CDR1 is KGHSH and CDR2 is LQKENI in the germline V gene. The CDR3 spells CASSPPTGQSYGYTF. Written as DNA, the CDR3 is TGTGCCAGCTCACCACCCACCGGACAGAGCTATGGCTACACCTTC.

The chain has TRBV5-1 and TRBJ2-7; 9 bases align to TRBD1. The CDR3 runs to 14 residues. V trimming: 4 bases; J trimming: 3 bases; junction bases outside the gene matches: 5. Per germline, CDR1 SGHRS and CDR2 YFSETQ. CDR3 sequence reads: CASSQDRGNYEQYF. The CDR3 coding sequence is TGCGCCAGCAGCCAGGACAGGGGAAACTACGAGCAGTACTTC.

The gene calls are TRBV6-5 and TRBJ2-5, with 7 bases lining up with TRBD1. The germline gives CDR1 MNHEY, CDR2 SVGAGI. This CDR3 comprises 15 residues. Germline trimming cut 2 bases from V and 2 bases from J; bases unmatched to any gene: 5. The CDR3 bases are TGTGCCAGCAGTTACACCACAGGGGAACAAGAGACCCAGTACTTC. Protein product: CASSYTTGEQETQYF.

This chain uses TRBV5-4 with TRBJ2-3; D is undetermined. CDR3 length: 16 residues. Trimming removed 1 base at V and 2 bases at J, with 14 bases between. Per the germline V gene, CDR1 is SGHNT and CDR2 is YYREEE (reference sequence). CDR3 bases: TGTGCCAGCAGCTTGAAACTGGGGTGGGCCACAGATACGCAGTATTTT. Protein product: CASSLKLGWATDTQYF.

This CDR3 reads CASRDLQGPNTEAFF. Written as DNA, the CDR3 is TGTGCCAGCAGGGACCTACAGGGACCGAACACTGAAGCTTTCTTT. The chain uses TRBV6-5 and TRBJ1-1, with D possibly TRBD1 on 6 matching bases. Between the trimmed V and J ends, which lost 6 bases and 1 base, there was a span of 15 bases. This CDR3 has 15 amino acids. Looked up from germline, CDR1 is MNHEY and CDR2 is SVGAGI.

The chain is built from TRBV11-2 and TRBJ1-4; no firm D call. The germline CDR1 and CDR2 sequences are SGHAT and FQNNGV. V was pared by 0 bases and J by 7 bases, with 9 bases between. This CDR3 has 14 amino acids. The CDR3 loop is CASSLEREGEKLFF. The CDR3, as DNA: TGTGCCAGCAGCTTAGAGCGAGAAGGTGAAAAACTGTTTTTT.

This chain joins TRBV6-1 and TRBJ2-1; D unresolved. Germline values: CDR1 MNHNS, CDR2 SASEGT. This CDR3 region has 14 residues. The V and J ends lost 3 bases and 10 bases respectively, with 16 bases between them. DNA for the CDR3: TGTGCCAGCAGTGAGGACCCCTCTGGCGGCGAGCAGTTCTTC. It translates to CASSEDPSGGEQFF.

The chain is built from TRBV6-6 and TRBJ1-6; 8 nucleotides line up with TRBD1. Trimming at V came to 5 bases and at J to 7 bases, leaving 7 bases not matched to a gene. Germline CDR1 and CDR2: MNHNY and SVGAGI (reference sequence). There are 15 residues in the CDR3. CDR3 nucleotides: TGTGCCAGCAGTCCCGGACAGGGACTGAATTCACCCCTCCACTTT. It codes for CASSPGQGLNSPLHF.

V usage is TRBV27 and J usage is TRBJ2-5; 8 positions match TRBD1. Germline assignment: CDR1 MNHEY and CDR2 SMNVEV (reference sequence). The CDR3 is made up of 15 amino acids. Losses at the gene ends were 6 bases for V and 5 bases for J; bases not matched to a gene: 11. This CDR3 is CASSQTGVQVETQYF. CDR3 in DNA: TGTGCCAGCAGCCAGACAGGGGTTCAGGTGGAGACCCAGTACTTC.

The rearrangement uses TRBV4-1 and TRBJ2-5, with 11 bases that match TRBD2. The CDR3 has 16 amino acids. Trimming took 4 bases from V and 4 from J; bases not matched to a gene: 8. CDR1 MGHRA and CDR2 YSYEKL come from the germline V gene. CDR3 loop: CASSPQLAGVGETQYF. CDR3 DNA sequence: TGCGCCAGCAGCCCTCAACTAGCGGGAGTAGGAGAGACCCAGTACTTC.

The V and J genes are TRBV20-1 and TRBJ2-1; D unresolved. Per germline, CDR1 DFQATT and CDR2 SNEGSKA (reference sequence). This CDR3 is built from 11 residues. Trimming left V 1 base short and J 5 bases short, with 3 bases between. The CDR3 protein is CSARADNEQFF. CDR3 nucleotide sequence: TGCAGTGCTAGAGCCGACAATGAGCAGTTCTTC.

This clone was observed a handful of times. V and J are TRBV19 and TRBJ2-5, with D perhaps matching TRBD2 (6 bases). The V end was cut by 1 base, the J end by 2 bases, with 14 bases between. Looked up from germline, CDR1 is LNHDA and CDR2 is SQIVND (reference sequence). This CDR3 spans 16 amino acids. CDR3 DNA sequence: TGTGCCAGTAGTATAGCTTCCTATGGGAGGCAAGAGACCCAGTACTTC. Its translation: CASSIASYGRQETQYF.

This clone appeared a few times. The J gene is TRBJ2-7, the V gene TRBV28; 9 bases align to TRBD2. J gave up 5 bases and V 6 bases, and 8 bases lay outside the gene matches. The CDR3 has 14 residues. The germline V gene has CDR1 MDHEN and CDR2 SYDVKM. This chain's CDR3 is CASSLGGRGDEQYF. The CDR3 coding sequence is TGTGCCAGCAGCTTAGGCGGGAGGGGCGACGAGCAGTACTTC.

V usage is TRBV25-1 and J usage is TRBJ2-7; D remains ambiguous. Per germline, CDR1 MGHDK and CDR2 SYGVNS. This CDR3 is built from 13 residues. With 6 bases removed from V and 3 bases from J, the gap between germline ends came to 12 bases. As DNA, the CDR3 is TGTGCCAGCAGCGAACCAAATGACTACGAGCAGTACTTC. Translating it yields CASSEPNDYEQYF.

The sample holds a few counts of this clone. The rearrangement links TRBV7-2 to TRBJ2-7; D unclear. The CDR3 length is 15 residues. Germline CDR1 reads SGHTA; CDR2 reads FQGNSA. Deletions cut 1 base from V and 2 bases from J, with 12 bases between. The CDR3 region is CASSLGGSLAYEQYF. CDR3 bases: TGTGCCAGCAGCTTAGGGGGTAGCTTGGCCTACGAGCAGTACTTC.

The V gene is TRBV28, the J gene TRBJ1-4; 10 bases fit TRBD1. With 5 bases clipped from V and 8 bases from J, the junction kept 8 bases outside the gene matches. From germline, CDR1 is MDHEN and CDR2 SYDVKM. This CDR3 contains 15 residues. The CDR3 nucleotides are TGTGCCAGCAGTGATGGAGGGACAGGGGAGGAAAAACTGTTTTTT. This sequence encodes CASSDGGTGEEKLFF. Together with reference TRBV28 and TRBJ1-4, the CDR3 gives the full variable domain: DVKVTQSSRYLVKRTGEKVFLECVQDMDHENMFWYRQDPGLGLRLIYFSYDVKMKEKGDIPEGYSVSREKKERFSLILESASTNQTSMYLCASSDGGTGEEKLFFGSGTQLSVL.

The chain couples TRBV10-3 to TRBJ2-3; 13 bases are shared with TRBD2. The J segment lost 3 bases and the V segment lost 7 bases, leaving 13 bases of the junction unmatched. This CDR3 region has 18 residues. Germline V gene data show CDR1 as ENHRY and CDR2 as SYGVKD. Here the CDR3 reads CAIKFGLAGEGTTDTQYF. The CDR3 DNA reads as TGTGCCATCAAGTTTGGACTAGCGGGAGAAGGAACAACAGATACGCAGTATTTT.

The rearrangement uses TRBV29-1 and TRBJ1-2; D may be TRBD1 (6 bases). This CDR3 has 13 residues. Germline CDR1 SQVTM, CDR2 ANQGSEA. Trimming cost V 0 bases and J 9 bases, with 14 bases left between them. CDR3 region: CSVEEGAQWRYTF. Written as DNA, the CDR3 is TGCAGCGTTGAAGAGGGGGCGCAATGGCGCTACACCTTC.

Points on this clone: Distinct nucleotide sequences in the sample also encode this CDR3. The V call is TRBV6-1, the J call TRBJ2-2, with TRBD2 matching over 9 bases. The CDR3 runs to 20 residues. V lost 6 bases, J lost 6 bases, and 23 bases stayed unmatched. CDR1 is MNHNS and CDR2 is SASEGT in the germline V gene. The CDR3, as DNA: TGTGCCAGCAGGGAACAAGGTGGCGGGGGGGCCGCCCGTCACCCCGGGGAGCTGTTTTTT. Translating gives CASREQGGGGAARHPGELFF.

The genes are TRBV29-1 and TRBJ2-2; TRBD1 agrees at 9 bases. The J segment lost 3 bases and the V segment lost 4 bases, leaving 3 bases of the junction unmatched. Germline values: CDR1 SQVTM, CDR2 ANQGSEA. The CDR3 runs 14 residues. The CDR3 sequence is CSVGGTGYTGELFF. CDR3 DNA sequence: TGCAGCGTTGGAGGGACAGGGTACACCGGGGAGCTGTTTTTT.

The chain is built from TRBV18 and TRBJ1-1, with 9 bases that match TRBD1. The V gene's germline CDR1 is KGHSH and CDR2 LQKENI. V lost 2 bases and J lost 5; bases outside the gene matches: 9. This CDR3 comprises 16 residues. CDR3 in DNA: TGTGCCAGCTCACCATATACCGGGACAGGGACTACTGAAGCTTTCTTT. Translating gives CASSPYTGTGTTEAFF.

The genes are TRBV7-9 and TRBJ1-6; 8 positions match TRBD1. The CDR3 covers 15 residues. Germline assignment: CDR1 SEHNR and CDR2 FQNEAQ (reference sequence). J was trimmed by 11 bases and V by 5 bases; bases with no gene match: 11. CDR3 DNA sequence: TGTGCCAGCAGCATCTCCGGGACAGGACCTCCACCCCTCCACTTT. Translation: CASSISGTGPPPLHF.

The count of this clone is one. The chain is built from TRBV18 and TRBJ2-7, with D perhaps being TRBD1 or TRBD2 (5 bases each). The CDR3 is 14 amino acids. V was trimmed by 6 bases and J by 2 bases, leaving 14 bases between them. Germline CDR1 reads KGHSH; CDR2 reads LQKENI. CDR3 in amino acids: CASSPGTLAYEQYF. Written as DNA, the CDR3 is TGTGCCAGCTCTCCCGGGACGCTAGCCTACGAGCAGTACTTC.